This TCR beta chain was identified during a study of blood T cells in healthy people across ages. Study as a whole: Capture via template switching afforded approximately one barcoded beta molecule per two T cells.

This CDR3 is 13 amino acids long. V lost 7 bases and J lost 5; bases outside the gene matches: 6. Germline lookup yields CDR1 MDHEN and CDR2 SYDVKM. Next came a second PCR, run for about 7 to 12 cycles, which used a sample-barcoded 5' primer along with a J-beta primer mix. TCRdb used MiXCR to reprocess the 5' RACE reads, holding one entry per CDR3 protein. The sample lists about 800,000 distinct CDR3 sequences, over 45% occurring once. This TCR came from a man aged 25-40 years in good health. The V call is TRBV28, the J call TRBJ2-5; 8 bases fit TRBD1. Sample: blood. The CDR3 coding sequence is TGTGCCAGCATATCAGGGGGCTGGGAGACCCAGTACTTC. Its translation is CASISGGWETQYF.